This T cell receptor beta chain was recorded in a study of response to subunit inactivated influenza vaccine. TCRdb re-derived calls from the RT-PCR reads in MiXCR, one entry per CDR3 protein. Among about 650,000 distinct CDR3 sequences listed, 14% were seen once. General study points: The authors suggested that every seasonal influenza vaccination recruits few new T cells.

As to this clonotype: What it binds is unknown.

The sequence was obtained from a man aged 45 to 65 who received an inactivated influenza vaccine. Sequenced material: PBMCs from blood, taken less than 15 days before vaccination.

CDR3 region: CATSDPTSGSWNEQFF. The CDR3 bases are TGTGCCACCAGTGATCCCACTAGCGGGAGTTGGAATGAGCAGTTCTTC. The chain employs TRBV24-1 and TRBJ2-1; 11 bases are a match to TRBD2. The CDR3 contains 16 residues. Germline V gene data show CDR1 as KGHDR and CDR2 as SFDVKD. Trimming at V came to 3 bases and at J to 7 bases, leaving 7 bases not matched to a gene.